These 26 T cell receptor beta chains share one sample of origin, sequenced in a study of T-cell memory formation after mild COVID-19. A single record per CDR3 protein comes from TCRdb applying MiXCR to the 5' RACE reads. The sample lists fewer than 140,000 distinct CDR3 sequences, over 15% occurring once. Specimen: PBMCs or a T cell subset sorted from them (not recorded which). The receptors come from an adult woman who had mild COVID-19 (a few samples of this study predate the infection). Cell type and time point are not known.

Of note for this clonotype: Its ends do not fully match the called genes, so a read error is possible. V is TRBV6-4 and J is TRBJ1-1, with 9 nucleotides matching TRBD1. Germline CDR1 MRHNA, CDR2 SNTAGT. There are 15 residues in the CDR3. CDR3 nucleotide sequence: TGTGACAGCAGTGCCGACAGGGGGGGGTTCACTGAAGCTTTCTTT. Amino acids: CDSSADRGGFTEAFF.

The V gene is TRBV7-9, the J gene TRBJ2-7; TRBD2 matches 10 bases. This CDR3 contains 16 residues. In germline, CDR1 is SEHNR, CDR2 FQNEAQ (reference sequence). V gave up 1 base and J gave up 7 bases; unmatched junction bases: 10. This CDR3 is CASSLEAGGPWGEQYF. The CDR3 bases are TGTGCCAGCAGCTTAGAAGCGGGAGGGCCCTGGGGAGAGCAGTACTTC. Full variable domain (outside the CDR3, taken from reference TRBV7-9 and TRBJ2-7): DTGVSQNPRHKITKRGQNVTFRCDPISEHNRLYWYRQTLGQGPEFLTYFQNEAQLEKSRLLSDRFSAERPKGSFSTLEIQRTEQGDSAMYLCASSLEAGGPWGEQYFGPGTRLTVT.

The CDR3 nucleotides are TGTGCCAGCAGTGCGGGGGGTCAGCCCCAGCATTTT. Residues: CASSAGGQPQHF. The J gene is TRBJ1-5, the V gene TRBV12-3 or TRBV12-4, with D possibly TRBD1 on 5 matching bases. This CDR3 comprises 12 residues. Trimming removed 5 bases at V and 6 bases at J, with 8 bases between.

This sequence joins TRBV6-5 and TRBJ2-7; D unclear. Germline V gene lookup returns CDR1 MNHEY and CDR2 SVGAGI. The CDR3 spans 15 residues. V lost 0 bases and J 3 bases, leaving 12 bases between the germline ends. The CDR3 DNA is TGTGCCAGCAGTTACTCTGGCCAGGCGGACTACGAGCAGTACTTC. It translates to CASSYSGQADYEQYF.

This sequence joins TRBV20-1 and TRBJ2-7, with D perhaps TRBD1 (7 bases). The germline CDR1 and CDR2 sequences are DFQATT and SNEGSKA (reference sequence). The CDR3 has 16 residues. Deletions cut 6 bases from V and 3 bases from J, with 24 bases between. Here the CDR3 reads CSAGEDRLLGGYEQYF. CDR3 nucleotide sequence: TGCAGTGCGGGTGAGGACAGGCTCCTCGGGGGCTACGAGCAGTACTTC.

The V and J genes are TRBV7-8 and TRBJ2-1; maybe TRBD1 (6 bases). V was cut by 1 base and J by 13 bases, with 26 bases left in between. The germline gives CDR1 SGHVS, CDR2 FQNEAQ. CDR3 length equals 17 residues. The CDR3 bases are TGTGCCAGCAGCTTAGAAGCGACAGGCCCTCTTCCGGGCGAACAGTTCTTC. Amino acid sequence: CASSLEATGPLPGEQFF.

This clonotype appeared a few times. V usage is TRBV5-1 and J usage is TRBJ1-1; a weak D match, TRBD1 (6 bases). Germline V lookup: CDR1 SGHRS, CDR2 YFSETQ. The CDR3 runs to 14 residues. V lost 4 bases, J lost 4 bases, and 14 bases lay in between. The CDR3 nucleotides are TGCGCCAGCAGCCTCGACAGGCGGGGCACTGAAGCTTTCTTT. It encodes CASSLDRRGTEAFF.

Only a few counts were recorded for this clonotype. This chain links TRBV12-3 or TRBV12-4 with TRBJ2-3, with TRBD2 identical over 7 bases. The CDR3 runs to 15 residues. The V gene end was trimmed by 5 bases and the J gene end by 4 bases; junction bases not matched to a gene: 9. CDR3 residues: CASSSRTRRADTQYF. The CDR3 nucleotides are TGTGCCAGCAGTAGTCGGACTAGGAGGGCAGATACGCAGTATTTT.

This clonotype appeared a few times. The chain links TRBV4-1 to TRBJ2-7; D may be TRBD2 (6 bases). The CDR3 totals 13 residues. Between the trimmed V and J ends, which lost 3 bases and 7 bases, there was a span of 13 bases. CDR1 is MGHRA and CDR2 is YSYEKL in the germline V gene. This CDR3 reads CASSQGRRGEQYF. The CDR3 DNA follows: TGCGCCAGCAGCCAGGGACGGAGGGGTGAGCAGTACTTC.

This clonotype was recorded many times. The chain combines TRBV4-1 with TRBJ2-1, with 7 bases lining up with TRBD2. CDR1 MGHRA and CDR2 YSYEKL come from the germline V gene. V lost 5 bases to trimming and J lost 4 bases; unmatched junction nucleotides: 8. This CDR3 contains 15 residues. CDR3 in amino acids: CASSKVAGEYNEQFF. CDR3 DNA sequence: TGCGCCAGCAGCAAAGTGGCGGGGGAGTACAATGAGCAGTTCTTC.

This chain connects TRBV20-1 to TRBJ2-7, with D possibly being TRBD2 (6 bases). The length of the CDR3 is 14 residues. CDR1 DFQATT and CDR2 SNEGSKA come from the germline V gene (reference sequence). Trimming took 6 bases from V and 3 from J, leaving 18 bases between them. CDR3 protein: CSATDPVGGYEQYF. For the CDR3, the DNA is TGCAGTGCCACCGACCCCGTGGGGGGCTACGAGCAGTACTTC.

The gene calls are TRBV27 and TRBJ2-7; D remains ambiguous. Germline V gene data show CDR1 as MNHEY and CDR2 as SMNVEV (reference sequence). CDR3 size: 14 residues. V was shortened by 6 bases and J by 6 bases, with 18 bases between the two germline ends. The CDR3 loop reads CASSDIFLVSEQYF. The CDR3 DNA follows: TGTGCCAGCAGCGACATCTTCCTCGTATCCGAGCAGTACTTC.

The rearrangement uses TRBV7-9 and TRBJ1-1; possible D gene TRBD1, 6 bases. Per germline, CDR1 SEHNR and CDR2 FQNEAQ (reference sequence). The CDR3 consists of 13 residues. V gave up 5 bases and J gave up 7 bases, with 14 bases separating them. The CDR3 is CASSRRNRDEAFF. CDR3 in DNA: TGTGCCAGCAGCCGTCGAAACAGGGATGAAGCTTTCTTT.

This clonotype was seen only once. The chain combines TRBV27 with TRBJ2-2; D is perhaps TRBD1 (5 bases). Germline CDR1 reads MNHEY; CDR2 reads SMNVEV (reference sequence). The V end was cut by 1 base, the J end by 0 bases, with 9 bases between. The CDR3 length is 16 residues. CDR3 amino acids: CASSLLGPANTGELFF. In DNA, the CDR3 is TGTGCCAGCAGTTTATTGGGGCCTGCGAACACCGGGGAGCTGTTTTTT.

The CDR3, as DNA: TGTGCCAGCAGCTTCAGCCTGGACTCCACAACGAACTACGAGCAGTACTTC. It translates to CASSFSLDSTTNYEQYF. This rearrangement joins TRBV7-9 to TRBJ2-7; TRBD2 might be the D (5 bases). The CDR3 runs to 17 residues. From germline, CDR1 is SEHNR and CDR2 FQNEAQ (reference sequence). The V end was cut by 3 bases, the J end by 3 bases, with 21 bases between.

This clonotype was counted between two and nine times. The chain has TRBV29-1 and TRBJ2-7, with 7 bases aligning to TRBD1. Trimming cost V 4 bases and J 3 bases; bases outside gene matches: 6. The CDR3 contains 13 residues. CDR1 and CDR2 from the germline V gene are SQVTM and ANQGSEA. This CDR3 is CSVVGGQNYEQYF. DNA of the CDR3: TGCAGCGTTGTAGGGGGCCAAAACTACGAGCAGTACTTC.

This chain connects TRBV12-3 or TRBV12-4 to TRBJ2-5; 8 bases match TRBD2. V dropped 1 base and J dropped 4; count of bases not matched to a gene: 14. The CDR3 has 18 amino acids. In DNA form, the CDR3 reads TGTGCCAGCAGTTTAGACGTGGGACTAGAGGGAGGTTCAGAGACCCAGTACTTC. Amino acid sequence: CASSLDVGLEGGSETQYF.

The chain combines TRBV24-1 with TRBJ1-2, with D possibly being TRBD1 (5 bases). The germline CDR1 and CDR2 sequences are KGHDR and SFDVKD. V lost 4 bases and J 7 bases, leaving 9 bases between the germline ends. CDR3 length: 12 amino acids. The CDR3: CATSDPGSGYTF. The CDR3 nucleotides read TGTGCCACCAGTGACCCAGGGAGTGGCTACACCTTC.

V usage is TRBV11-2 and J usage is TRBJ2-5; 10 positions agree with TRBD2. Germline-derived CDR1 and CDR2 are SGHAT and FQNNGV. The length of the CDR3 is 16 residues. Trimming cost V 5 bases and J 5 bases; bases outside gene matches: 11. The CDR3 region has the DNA TGTGCCAGCAGCCCCGGTGGACTAGCGGAGAGGGAGACCCAGTACTTC. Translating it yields CASSPGGLAERETQYF. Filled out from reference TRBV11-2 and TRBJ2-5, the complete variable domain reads EAGVAQSPRYKIIEKRQSVAFWCNPISGHATLYWYQQILGQGPKLLIQFQNNGVVDDSQLPKDRFSAERLKGVDSTLKIQPAKLEDSAVYLCASSPGGLAERETQYFGPGTRLLVL.

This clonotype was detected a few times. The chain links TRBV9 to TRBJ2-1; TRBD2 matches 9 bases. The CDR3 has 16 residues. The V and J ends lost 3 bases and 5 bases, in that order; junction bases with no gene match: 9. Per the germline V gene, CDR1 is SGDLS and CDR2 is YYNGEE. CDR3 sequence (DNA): TGTGCCAGCAGCGAGCGTAGCGGGGGCGCCAACAATGAGCAGTTCTTC. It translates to CASSERSGGANNEQFF.

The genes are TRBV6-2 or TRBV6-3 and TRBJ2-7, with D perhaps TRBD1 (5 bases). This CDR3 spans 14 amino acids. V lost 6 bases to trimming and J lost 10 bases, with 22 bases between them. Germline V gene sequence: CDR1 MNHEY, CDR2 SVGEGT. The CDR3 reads CASRRPWQGEAQYF. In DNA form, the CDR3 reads TGTGCCAGCAGGAGGCCCTGGCAGGGCGAGGCACAGTACTTC.

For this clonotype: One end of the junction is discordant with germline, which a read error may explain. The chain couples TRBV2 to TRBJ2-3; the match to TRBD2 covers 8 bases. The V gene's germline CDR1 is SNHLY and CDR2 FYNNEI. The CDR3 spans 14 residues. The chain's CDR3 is CASALAGGTNTQYF. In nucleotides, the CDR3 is TGTGCCAGTGCCTTGGCGGGGGGCACAAATACGCAGTATTTT.

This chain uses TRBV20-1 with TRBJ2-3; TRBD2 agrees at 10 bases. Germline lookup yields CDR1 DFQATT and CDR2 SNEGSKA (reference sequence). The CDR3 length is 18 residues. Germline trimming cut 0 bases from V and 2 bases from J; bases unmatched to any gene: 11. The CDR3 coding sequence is TGCAGTGCTAGAGATTTTCGAGAAGCGGGAGGGCCCACAGATACGCAGTATTTT. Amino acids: CSARDFREAGGPTDTQYF.

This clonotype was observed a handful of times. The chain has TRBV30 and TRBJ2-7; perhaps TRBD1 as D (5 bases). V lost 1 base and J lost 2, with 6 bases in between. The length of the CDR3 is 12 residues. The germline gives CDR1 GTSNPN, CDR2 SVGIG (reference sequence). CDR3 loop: CAWSDRTYEQYF. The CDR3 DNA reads TGTGCCTGGAGTGACAGGACCTACGAGCAGTACTTC.

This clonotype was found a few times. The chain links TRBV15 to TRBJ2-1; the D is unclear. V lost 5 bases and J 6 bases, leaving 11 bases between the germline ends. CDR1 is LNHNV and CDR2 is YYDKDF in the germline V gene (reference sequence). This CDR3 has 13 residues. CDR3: CATSPRRSNEQFF. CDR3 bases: TGTGCCACCAGCCCTCGACGGAGCAATGAGCAGTTCTTC.

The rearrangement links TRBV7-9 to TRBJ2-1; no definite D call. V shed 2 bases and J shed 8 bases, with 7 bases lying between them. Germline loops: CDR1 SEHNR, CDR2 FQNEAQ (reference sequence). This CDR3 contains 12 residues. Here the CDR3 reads CASSLSPDEQFF. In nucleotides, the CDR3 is TGTGCCAGCAGCTTATCCCCAGATGAGCAGTTCTTC. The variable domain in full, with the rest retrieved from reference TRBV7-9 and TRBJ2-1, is DTGVSQNPRHKITKRGQNVTFRCDPISEHNRLYWYRQTLGQGPEFLTYFQNEAQLEKSRLLSDRFSAERPKGSFSTLEIQRTEQGDSAMYLCASSLSPDEQFFGPGTRLTVL.